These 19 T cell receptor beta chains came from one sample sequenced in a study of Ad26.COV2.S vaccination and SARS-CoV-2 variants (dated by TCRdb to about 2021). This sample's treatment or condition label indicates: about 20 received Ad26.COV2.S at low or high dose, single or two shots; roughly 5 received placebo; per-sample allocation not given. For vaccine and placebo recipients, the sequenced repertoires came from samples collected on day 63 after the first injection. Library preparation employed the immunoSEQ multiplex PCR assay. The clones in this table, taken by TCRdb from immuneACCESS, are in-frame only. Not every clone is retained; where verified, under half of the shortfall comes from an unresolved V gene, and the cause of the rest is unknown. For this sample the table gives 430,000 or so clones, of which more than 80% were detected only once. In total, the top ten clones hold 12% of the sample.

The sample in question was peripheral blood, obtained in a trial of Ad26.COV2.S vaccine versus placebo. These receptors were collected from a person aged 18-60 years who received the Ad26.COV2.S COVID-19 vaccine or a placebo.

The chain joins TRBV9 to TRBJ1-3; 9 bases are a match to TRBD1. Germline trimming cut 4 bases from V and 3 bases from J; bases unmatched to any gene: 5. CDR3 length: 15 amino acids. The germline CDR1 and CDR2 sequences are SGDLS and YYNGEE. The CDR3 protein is CASSLRDRDGNTIYF. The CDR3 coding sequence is TGTGCCAGCAGCTTAAGGGACAGGGATGGAAACACCATATATTTT.

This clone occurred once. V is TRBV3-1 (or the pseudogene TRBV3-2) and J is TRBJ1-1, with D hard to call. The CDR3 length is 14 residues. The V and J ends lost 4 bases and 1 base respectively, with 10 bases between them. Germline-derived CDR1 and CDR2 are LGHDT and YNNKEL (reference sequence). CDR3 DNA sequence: TGTGCCAGCAGCCCAGCATGGGGGAACACTGAAGCTTTCTTT. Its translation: CASSPAWGNTEAFF.

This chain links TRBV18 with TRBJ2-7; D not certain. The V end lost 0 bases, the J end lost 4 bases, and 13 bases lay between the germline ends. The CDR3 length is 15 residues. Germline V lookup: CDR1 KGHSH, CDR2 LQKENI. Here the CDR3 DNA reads TGTGCCAGCTCACCACCGGCGGCGGTCGGGTACGAGCAGTACTTC. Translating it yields CASSPPAAVGYEQYF.

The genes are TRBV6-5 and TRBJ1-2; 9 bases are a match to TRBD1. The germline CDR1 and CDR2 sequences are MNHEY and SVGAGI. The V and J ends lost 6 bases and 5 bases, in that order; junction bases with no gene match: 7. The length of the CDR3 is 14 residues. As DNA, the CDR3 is TGTGCCAGCAGGCGGGACAGGGTGGAATATGGCTACACCTTC. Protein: CASRRDRVEYGYTF.

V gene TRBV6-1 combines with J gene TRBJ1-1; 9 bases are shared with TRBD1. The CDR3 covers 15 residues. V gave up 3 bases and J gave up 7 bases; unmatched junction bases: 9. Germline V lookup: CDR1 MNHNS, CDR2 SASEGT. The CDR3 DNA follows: TGTGCCAGCAGTGAGCGGACAGGGGAACTTGGTGAAGCTTTCTTT. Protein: CASSERTGELGEAFF.

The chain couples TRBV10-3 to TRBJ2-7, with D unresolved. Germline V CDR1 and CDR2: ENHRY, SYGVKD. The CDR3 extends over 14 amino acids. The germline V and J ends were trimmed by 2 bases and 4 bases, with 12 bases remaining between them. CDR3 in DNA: TGTGCCATCAGTGAGCCCCCGACACAATACGAGCAGTACTTC. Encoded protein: CAISEPPTQYEQYF.

In nucleotides, the CDR3 is TGTGCCACCAGCGTCAAAATGTCCACTGAAGCTTTCTTT. This encodes CATSVKMSTEAFF. This chain uses TRBV15 with TRBJ1-1; D is undetermined. The CDR3 covers 13 residues. Germline V lookup: CDR1 LNHNV, CDR2 YYDKDF (reference sequence). The ends were cut back, 5 bases at V and 4 bases at J, with 11 bases in the middle.

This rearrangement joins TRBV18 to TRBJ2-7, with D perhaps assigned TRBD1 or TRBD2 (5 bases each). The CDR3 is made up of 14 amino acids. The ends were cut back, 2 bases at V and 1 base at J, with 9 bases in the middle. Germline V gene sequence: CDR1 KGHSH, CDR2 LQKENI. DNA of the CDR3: TGTGCCAGCTCACCAGGGGACGGGTCCTACGAGCAGTACTTC. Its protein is CASSPGDGSYEQYF.

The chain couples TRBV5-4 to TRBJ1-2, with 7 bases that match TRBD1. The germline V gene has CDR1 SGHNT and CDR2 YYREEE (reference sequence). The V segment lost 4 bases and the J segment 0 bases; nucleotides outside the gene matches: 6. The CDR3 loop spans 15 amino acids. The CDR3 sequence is CASSAARGANYGYTF. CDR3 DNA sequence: TGTGCCAGCAGCGCCGCCAGGGGGGCTAACTATGGCTACACCTTC. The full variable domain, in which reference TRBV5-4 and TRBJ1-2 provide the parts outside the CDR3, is ETGVTQSPTHLIKTRGQQVTLRCSSQSGHNTVSWYQQALGQGPQFIFQYYREEENGRGNFPPRFSGLQFPNYSSELNVNALELDDSALYLCASSAARGANYGYTFGSGTRLTVV.

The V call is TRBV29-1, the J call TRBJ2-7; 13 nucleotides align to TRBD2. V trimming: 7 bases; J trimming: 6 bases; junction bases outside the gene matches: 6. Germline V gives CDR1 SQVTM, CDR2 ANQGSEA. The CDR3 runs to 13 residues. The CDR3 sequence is CSARTSGSREQYF. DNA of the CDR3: TGCAGCGCCCGGACTAGCGGGAGTCGCGAGCAGTACTTC.

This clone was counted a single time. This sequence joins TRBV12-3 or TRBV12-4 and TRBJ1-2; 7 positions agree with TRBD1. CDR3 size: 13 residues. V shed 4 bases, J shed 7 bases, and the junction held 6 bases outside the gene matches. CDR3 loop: CASSSGGGGGYTF. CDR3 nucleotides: TGTGCCAGCAGTTCAGGGGGGGGCGGTGGCTACACCTTC.

This chain's CDR3 is CASSWTDLTDTQYF. The CDR3 DNA sequence: TGTGCCAGCAGTTGGACAGATCTCACAGATACGCAGTATTTT. The chain uses TRBV6-5 and TRBJ2-3, with a tentative D call TRBD1 (6 bases). The V end lost 4 bases, the J end lost 2 bases, and 10 bases lay between the germline ends. The CDR3 covers 14 residues. Germline lookup yields CDR1 MNHEY and CDR2 SVGAGI.

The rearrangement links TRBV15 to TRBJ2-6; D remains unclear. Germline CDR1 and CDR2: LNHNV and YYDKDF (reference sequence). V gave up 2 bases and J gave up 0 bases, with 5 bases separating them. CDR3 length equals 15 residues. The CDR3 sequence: CATSRLGSGANVLTF. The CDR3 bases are TGTGCCACCAGCAGATTGGGCTCTGGGGCCAACGTCCTGACTTTC.

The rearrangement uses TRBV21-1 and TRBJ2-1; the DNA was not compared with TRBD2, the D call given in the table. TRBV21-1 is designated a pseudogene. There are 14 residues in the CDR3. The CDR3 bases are TGTGCCAGCAGCAATCTCTTGTTGTGCAATGAGCAGTTCTTC. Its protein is CASSNLLLCNEQFF.

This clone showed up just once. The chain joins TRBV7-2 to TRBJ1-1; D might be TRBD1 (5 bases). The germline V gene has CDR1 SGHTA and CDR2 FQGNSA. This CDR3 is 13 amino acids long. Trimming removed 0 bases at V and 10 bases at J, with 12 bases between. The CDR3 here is CASSLAQGTRAFF. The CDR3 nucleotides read TGTGCCAGCAGCTTAGCCCAAGGGACCAGAGCTTTCTTT.

CDR3 protein: CASSLARTFEPYEQYF. CDR3 DNA: TGTGCCAGCAGTTTAGCTCGGACATTTGAACCCTACGAGCAGTACTTC. The J gene is TRBJ2-7, the V gene TRBV27; a possible D gene is TRBD1 (5 bases). The CDR3 has 16 amino acids. Germline V gives CDR1 MNHEY, CDR2 SMNVEV (reference sequence). Trimming cost V 2 bases and J 2 bases, with 16 bases left between them.

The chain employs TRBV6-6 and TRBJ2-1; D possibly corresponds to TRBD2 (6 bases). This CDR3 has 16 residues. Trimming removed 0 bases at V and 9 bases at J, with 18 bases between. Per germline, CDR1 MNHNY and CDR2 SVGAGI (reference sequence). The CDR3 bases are TGTGCCAGCAGTTACTCACCGACGGGGGTAACCGGTGAGCAGTTCTTC. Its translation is CASSYSPTGVTGEQFF.

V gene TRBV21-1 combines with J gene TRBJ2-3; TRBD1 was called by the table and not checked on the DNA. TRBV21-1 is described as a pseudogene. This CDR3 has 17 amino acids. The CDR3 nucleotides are TGTGCCAGCAGCAATCGCCACAGGGTTATGAGCACAGATACGCAGTATTTT. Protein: CASSNRHRVMSTDTQYF.

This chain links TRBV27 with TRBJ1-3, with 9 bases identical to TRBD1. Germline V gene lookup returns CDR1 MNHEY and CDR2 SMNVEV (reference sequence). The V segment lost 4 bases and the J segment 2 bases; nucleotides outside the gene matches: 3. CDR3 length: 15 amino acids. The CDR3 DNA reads TGTGCCAGCAGTTCCCGGACAGGGGCTGGAAACACCATATATTTT. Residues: CASSSRTGAGNTIYF.